This is a list of T cell receptor beta chains from one sample in a study of shared clonotypes between healthy human individuals. Method: immunoSEQ multiplex PCR; TCRdb's copy keeps in-frame clones and lacks some. The data hold a few million clones, with approximately 95% observed a single time. The sample consisted of naive CD4+ T cells sorted from blood. The source of these receptors is a man younger than 35 in good health. Both conserved end residues are part of each CDR3. Fields, in order: D gene, V gene, clone size, J gene, CDR3 DNA, CDR3 protein. D genes are given only for firm matches. The listing skips clone size in some rows; elsewhere it reads once, few, many or a size class.

TRBD1	TRBV29-1	NA	TRBJ1-5	TGCAGCGTGAGACAGGGGAACGGCAATCAGCCCCAGCATTTT	CSVRQGNGNQPQHF
TRBD2	TRBV5-4	NA	TRBJ2-3	TGTGCCAGCAGCTTGATTGATTCTAGCGGGGGCACAGATACGCAGTATTTT	CASSLIDSSGGTDTQYF
NA	TRBV29-1	once	TRBJ2-7	TGCAGCGCCCGCCGGACGGAAATCTCCGAGCAGTACTTC	CSARRTEISEQYF
NA	TRBV15	NA	TRBJ1-6	TGTGCCACCAGCCTCGAAGGTCCCCTCCACTTT	CATSLEGPLHF
NA	TRBV2	NA	TRBJ2-2	TGTGCCAGCAGTGGAGCGACCGGGGAGCTGTTTTTT	CASSGATGELFF
TRBD1	TRBV28	few	TRBJ1-2	TGTGCCAGCAGTCCCGGGACAGCTAACTATGGCTACACCTTC	CASSPGTANYGYTF
NA	TRBV7-9	NA	TRBJ2-5	TGTGCCAGCAGCTCCGCAGGGTCGGGAGAGACCCAGTACTTC	CASSSAGSGETQYF
NA	TRBV5-1	NA	TRBJ2-7	TGCGCCAGCAGCTTCCCGGGTATGGGCGAGCAGTACTTC	CASSFPGMGEQYF
TRBD2	TRBV7-9	NA	TRBJ2-5	TGTGCCAGCAGCCAAGCTCGCGGGGGGGCCGTGGAGACCCAGTACTTC	CASSQARGGAVETQYF
TRBD1	TRBV6-1	NA	TRBJ1-1	TGTGCCAGCAGTGATGACAGGGGCCGGGATTTTCGGACTGAAGCTTTCTTT	CASSDDRGRDFRTEAFF
NA	TRBV19	NA	TRBJ1-6	TGTGCCAGTAGTTTGGGAGTCCAAGTGCTCTCACCCCTCCACTTT	CASSLGVQVLSPLHF
NA	TRBV6-5	NA	TRBJ1-1	TGTGCCAGCAGAGAGGTTGCAGCTTTACCAGCTTTCTTT	CASREVAALPAFF
TRBD1	TRBV4-3	NA	TRBJ1-2	TGCGCCAGCAGCTCTGGACAGGGGGCGGGTGGCTACACCTTC	CASSSGQGAGGYTF
TRBD1	TRBV10-2	NA	TRBJ1-5	TGCGCCAGCAGATTAGGACAGGGGGCGGGTCAGCCCCAGCATTTT	CASRLGQGAGQPQHF
NA	TRBV7-2	NA	TRBJ2-3	TGTGCCAGCAGCCCACTTGGGCAGCTTAGCACAGATACGCAGTATTTT	CASSPLGQLSTDTQYF
NA	TRBV18	NA	TRBJ1-2	TGTGCCAGCTCACAGGGGAGGAACTATGGCTACACCTTC	CASSQGRNYGYTF
TRBD1	TRBV5-1	NA	TRBJ2-5	TGCGCCAGCGGAGACAGGGACCCCTCAAGGACCCAGTACTTC	CASGDRDPSRTQYF
NA	TRBV30	NA	TRBJ1-4	TGTGCCTGGTCGGGGACTAATGAAAAACTGTTTTTT	CAWSGTNEKLFF
TRBD1	TRBV19	NA	TRBJ1-2	TGTGCCAGTACCCGACAGGGAGTATATGGCTACACCTTC	CASTRQGVYGYTF
TRBD1	TRBV7-9	NA	TRBJ2-7	TGTGCCAGCAGCTCGGGACAGGTCCCCTACGAGCAGTACTTC	CASSSGQVPYEQYF
NA	TRBV2	few	TRBJ1-5	TGTGCCAGCAGTGAGAGAACGGGAACTTATCAGCCCCAGCATTTT	CASSERTGTYQPQHF
NA	TRBV6-1	NA	TRBJ1-5	TGTGCCAGCACCCCCGGGCGGGGGCGAGACCAGCCCCAGCATTTT	CASTPGRGRDQPQHF
NA	TRBV5-6	once	TRBJ2-7	TGTGCCAGCAGCTTTTTGGACAGAGCCTACGAGCAGTACTTC	CASSFLDRAYEQYF
NA	TRBV2	NA	TRBJ2-6	TGTGCCAGCAAAGGTGGGACCTTGACCGACTCTGGGGCCAACGTCCTGACTTTC	CASKGGTLTDSGANVLTF
NA	TRBV5-4	NA	TRBJ1-3	TGTGCCAGCAGCTTGGATCCTCTCTCTGGAAACACCATATATTTT	CASSLDPLSGNTIYF
NA	TRBV4-3	once	TRBJ2-2	TGCGCCAGCAGCCAAGATCCACACAACTCCGCGAACACCGGGGAGCTGTTTTTT	CASSQDPHNSANTGELFF
TRBD1	TRBV7-7	NA	TRBJ2-7	TGTGCTAGCAGCTTAGACAGGGGCAACGAGCAGTACTTC	CASSLDRGNEQYF
NA	TRBV2	once	TRBJ1-4	TGTGCCAGCAGTCTGGCCCAAGGGGCTGAAAAACTGTTTTTT	CASSLAQGAEKLFF
NA	TRBV5-6	NA	TRBJ2-3	TGTGCCAGCAGCTTCCGCTCTAGCACAGATACGCAGTATTTT	CASSFRSSTDTQYF
NA	TRBV6-5	NA	TRBJ1-2	TGTGCCAGCAGTTCTGGACAGTCTAACTATGGCTACACCTTC	CASSSGQSNYGYTF
NA	TRBV6-6	NA	TRBJ2-7	TGTGCCAGCAGTTACTCGAGGGCCCTCGGGGGGCACGAGCAGTACTTC	CASSYSRALGGHEQYF
NA	TRBV28	NA	TRBJ2-3	TGTGCCAGCAGTTCCGCAGGCGGGTGGGGCGCGGCAGATACGCAGTATTTT	CASSSAGGWGAADTQYF
TRBD1	TRBV29-1	NA	TRBJ2-2	TGCAGCGTTTCCAGGGGGTTGAACACCGGGGAGCTGTTTTTT	CSVSRGLNTGELFF
NA	TRBV30	NA	TRBJ2-7	TGTGCCTGGAGCACGAGTGGCGAGCAGTACTTC	CAWSTSGEQYF
TRBD1	TRBV5-1	NA	TRBJ2-2	TGCGCCAGCAGCTCCGGGACAGCGAACACCGGGGAGCTGTTTTTT	CASSSGTANTGELFF
TRBD1	TRBV6-1	NA	TRBJ2-7	TGTGCCAGCAGTGAAATTCACAGGGGGCTCTACGAGCAGTACTTC	CASSEIHRGLYEQYF
NA	TRBV19	NA	TRBJ1-2	TGTGCCAGTAGTAGAGGGTCGACGCTGGCTGGCTACACCTTC	CASSRGSTLAGYTF
NA	TRBV20-1	NA	TRBJ1-1	TGCAGTGCTAGATTGGGCGAAGCTTTCTTT	CSARLGEAFF
NA	TRBV30	NA	TRBJ2-7	TGTGCCTGGAGTCCTTTTAACCAATACGAGCAGTACTTC	CAWSPFNQYEQYF
NA	TRBV7-2	NA	TRBJ2-3	TGTGCCAGCAGCCCACAACCCCCCCCAGATACGCAGTATTTT	CASSPQPPPDTQYF